Sequencing of this T cell receptor beta chain was carried out in a study of cytomegalovirus exposure and HLA in healthy donors. There are a few counts of this clone. Germline trimming cut 6 bases from V and 8 bases from J; bases unmatched to any gene: 6. The CDR3 is 13 amino acids. Germline CDR1 is MNHNS and CDR2 is SASEGT. PCR amplification relied on 60 Vbeta primers (plus 13 Jbeta primers). The table came from immunoSEQ multiplex PCR; TCRdb's copy has only in-frame clones and leaves some out. The profile shows about 150,000 clones, 80% to 90% of them singletons. The sample comprised PBMCs. The V and J genes are TRBV6-1 and TRBJ1-2; the match to TRBD1 covers 10 bases. This clonotype originated in a woman aged 18-30 years in good health and CMV-seronegative. The DNA of the CDR3 is TGTGCCAGCAGGGGGACAGGGGATGGAGGCTACACCTTC. This gives the protein CASRGTGDGGYTF.